Listed here is a single TCR beta chain. Some clones are missing from TCRdb's copy, which holds only in-frame ones; the method was immunoSEQ multiplex PCR. The data show about 660,000 clones, around 87% seen once. Trimming cost V 9 bases and J 5 bases; bases outside gene matches: 17. Germline assignment: CDR1 LNHDA and CDR2 SQIVND (reference sequence). The CDR3 extends over 16 amino acids. This specimen belongs to a study of shared T cell receptors in the human thymus. These sequences were also reported in another study, on human thymus T cells. Per that paper: Corrective surgery for congenital heart defects was being performed on the healthy Finnish infants who were the donors. From resections taken during corrective heart surgery, the thymus tissue was obtained.

Sample: thymocytes. The sequence came from a boy in the first two years of life with a congenital heart defect. J is TRBJ2-5 and V is TRBV19; 8 positions match TRBD2. The CDR3 DNA follows: TGTGCCAGCTCCCGACGGGGGGGCGACCGTTCTGAGACCCAGTACTTC. Translated, it gives CASSRRGGDRSETQYF.